The 21 T cell receptor beta chains below come from one sample, sequenced in a study of blood T cell repertoires in COVID-19 (dated by TCRdb to about 2020). Libraries came from the immunoSEQ multiplex PCR assay. The table comes from immuneACCESS by way of TCRdb, which keeps in-frame sequences with V and J called. Part of the clones is missing from these tables; in studies checked, under half for an unresolved V gene and the rest for unknown reasons. The sample table contains over 100,000 clones; only one count was recorded for roughly 84% of them. Roughly 0.83% of the sample belongs to the ten largest clones. Material: peripheral blood. Receptors were obtained from a woman aged 70 to 79 with acute or convalescent COVID-19.

The chain couples TRBV25-1 to TRBJ2-4, with no clear D. CDR1 is MGHDK, CDR2 SYGVNS, per germline. This CDR3 is 14 amino acids long. The V and J ends lost 5 bases and 4 bases respectively, with 12 bases between them. In DNA, the CDR3 is TGTGCCAGCAGTCTACCGGGTTCGAAAAACATTCAGTACTTC. It translates to CASSLPGSKNIQYF.

A word on this clone: The same CDR3 can be traced to other DNA sequences in this sample. CDR3 region: CAISESRGTEAFF. In DNA form, the CDR3 reads TGTGCCATCAGTGAGTCGAGGGGGACTGAAGCTTTCTTT. V usage is TRBV10-3 and J usage is TRBJ1-1, with a weak D call TRBD1 (6 bases). V was cut by 0 bases and J by 5 bases, with 7 bases left in between. This CDR3 has 13 amino acids. The germline gives CDR1 ENHRY, CDR2 SYGVKD.

The rearrangement joins TRBV4-2 to TRBJ2-3; D is unresolved. Trimming took 1 base from V and 4 from J, leaving 6 bases between them. The CDR3 runs to 13 residues. Germline CDR1 is LGHNA and CDR2 is YNFKEQ. DNA of the CDR3: TGTGCCAGCAGCCAAGCTAGATCAGATACGCAGTATTTT. As protein: CASSQARSDTQYF.

In its sample, this clone was seen a few times. The rearrangement links TRBV9 to TRBJ1-6; 8 positions match TRBD1. The germline V gene encodes CDR1 SGDLS and CDR2 YYNGEE. The CDR3 is 16 residues long. Trimming took 4 bases from V and 4 from J; bases not matched to a gene: 7. CDR3 DNA: TGTGCCAGCAGCTCCACGGACAGGGTGTATAATTCACCCCTCCACTTT. It translates to CASSSTDRVYNSPLHF.

The rearrangement uses TRBV4-1 and TRBJ2-7; 12 bases match TRBD2. CDR1 and CDR2 (germline): MGHRA, YSYEKL. V was clipped by 3 bases and J by 3 bases; unmatched bases: 0. The CDR3 loop spans 14 amino acids. CDR3 sequence (DNA): TGCGCCAGCAGCCAGACTAGCGGGGGCTACGAGCAGTACTTC. This sequence encodes CASSQTSGGYEQYF.

CDR3 nucleotide sequence: TGTGCCAGCAGTTTATACGGACCCGGGACAGGGACCTACGAGCAGTACTTC. This translates into CASSLYGPGTGTYEQYF. The chain carries TRBV27 and TRBJ2-7; 9 nucleotides line up with TRBD1. Germline V gives CDR1 MNHEY, CDR2 SMNVEV (reference sequence). The CDR3 loop spans 17 amino acids. With V trimmed by 1 base and J by 2 bases, 9 bases remained unmatched.

The chain links TRBV28 to TRBJ2-5; D is uncertain. From germline, CDR1 is MDHEN and CDR2 SYDVKM. With 3 bases removed from V and 5 bases from J, the gap between germline ends came to 4 bases. This CDR3 has 11 residues. CDR3 loop: CASSFLETQYF. The CDR3 bases are TGTGCCAGCAGTTTTCTGGAGACCCAGTACTTC.

This clone was picked up a small number of times. The chain links TRBV18 to TRBJ1-2; no reliable D call. CDR1 KGHSH and CDR2 LQKENI come from the germline V gene. V lost 2 bases to trimming and J lost 9 bases, with 16 bases between them. The CDR3 runs 14 residues. The CDR3 DNA is TGTGCCAGCTCACCAGATACGAGGGAAGATCGCTACACCTTC. This gives the protein CASSPDTREDRYTF.

The chain couples TRBV19 to TRBJ2-3, with D possibly being TRBD1 (7 bases). The CDR3 covers 15 residues. Trimming took off 4 bases at V and 2 bases at J, with 13 bases between the two ends. Germline V lookup: CDR1 LNHDA, CDR2 SQIVND (reference sequence). The CDR3, as DNA: TGTGCCAGTAGTACGCGGGACAGATACACAGATACGCAGTATTTT. This encodes CASSTRDRYTDTQYF.

This chain joins TRBV2 and TRBJ1-2; D is ambiguous. CDR3 length: 13 amino acids. CDR1 SNHLY and CDR2 FYNNEI come from the germline V gene. The V gene lost 6 bases and the J gene lost 6 bases, with 14 bases spanning the gap. Here the CDR3 DNA reads TGTGCCAGCAGCCTGAGGGCCCTGGATGGCTACACCTTC. Protein sequence: CASSLRALDGYTF.

CDR3 nucleotide sequence: TGTGCCAGCAGCGTACAGGGTGGCATGAACTATGGCTACACCTTC. The encoded protein is CASSVQGGMNYGYTF. The chain has TRBV9 and TRBJ1-2; a weak D match, TRBD1 (5 bases). In germline, CDR1 is SGDLS, CDR2 YYNGEE. Trimming removed 1 base at V and 2 bases at J, with 12 bases between. This CDR3 comprises 15 residues.

The CDR3 DNA reads as TGTGCCAGCTCACCACCCGGACAGGGGGCTAACTATGGCTACACCTTC. Its protein is CASSPPGQGANYGYTF. The rearrangement links TRBV18 to TRBJ1-2, with TRBD1 matching 10 bases. Trimming cost V 0 bases and J 0 bases; bases outside gene matches: 1. Germline assignment: CDR1 KGHSH and CDR2 LQKENI. This CDR3 has 16 residues.

The J gene is TRBJ2-3, the V gene TRBV2; TRBD2 aligns across 8 bases. The germline CDR1 and CDR2 sequences are SNHLY and FYNNEI. CDR3 length equals 15 residues. V lost 3 bases, J lost 8 bases, and 10 bases stayed unmatched. This CDR3 reads CASSDVAGGTGTQYF. The CDR3, as DNA: TGTGCCAGCAGTGATGTGGCGGGGGGAACTGGTACGCAGTATTTT.

The chain links TRBV2 to TRBJ2-2; 15 bases are shared with TRBD2. V gave up 3 bases and J gave up 7 bases; unmatched junction bases: 6. Looked up from germline, CDR1 is SNHLY and CDR2 is FYNNEI. This CDR3 is built from 17 residues. In DNA form, the CDR3 reads TGTGCCAGCAGTGATCCTGGGGGACTAGCGGGAGGCGGGGAGCTGTTTTTT. This gives the protein CASSDPGGLAGGGELFF.

There are a few counts of this clone. The rearrangement joins TRBV2 to TRBJ1-6; maybe TRBD1 (6 bases). Looked up from germline, CDR1 is SNHLY and CDR2 is FYNNEI. This CDR3 is 14 amino acids long. Trimming removed 6 bases at V and 7 bases at J, with 13 bases between. This CDR3 reads CASRTTGMNSPLHF. The CDR3 coding sequence is TGTGCCAGCAGGACAACAGGGATGAATTCACCCCTCCACTTT.

This chain links TRBV11-2 with TRBJ2-7; no clear D gene. The CDR3 runs 14 residues. V was shortened by 1 base and J by 5 bases, with 12 bases between the two germline ends. Germline CDR1 is SGHAT and CDR2 is FQNNGV. The CDR3: CASSLVSPPDEQYF. The DNA of the CDR3 is TGTGCCAGCAGCTTAGTCTCCCCCCCGGACGAGCAGTACTTC.

J is TRBJ1-6 and V is TRBV5-5; 7 positions match TRBD1. Germline V gives CDR1 SGHKS, CDR2 YYEKEE (reference sequence). The CDR3 loop spans 15 amino acids. Trimming removed 4 bases from V and 5 bases from J; junction bases left unmatched: 6. CDR3 amino acids: CASSPTGIDNSPLHF. CDR3 sequence (DNA): TGTGCCAGCAGCCCGACAGGGATAGATAATTCACCCCTCCACTTT.

The chain joins TRBV6-1 to TRBJ2-7; D is ambiguous. CDR1 and CDR2 from the germline V gene are MNHNS and SASEGT. The CDR3 is made up of 14 amino acids. V was cut by 0 bases and J by 4 bases, with 10 bases left in between. Here the CDR3 reads CASSEAATRYEQYF. The CDR3 DNA sequence: TGTGCCAGCAGTGAAGCCGCGACAAGATACGAGCAGTACTTC.

V and J are TRBV19 and TRBJ2-6; D not resolved. The CDR3 is made up of 15 amino acids. V lost 0 bases and J lost 0, with 3 bases in between. Germline CDR1 reads LNHDA; CDR2 reads SQIVND (reference sequence). In nucleotides, the CDR3 is TGTGCCAGTAGTATAGACAACTCTGGGGCCAACGTCCTGACTTTC. It codes for CASSIDNSGANVLTF.

V and J are TRBV7-3 and TRBJ2-2, with 7 positions matching TRBD2. The J segment lost 2 bases and the V segment lost 5 bases, leaving 2 bases of the junction unmatched. The CDR3 extends over 14 amino acids. The germline CDR1 and CDR2 sequences are SGHTA and FQGTGA. The CDR3 protein is CASSEGLNTGELFF. DNA for the CDR3: TGTGCCAGCAGCGAGGGACTAAACACCGGGGAGCTGTTTTTT.

This chain links TRBV5-4 with TRBJ2-1; 13 nucleotides agree with TRBD2. The CDR3 extends over 15 amino acids. The trim removed 3 bases at V and 8 bases at J, leaving 5 bases unmatched. CDR1 is SGHNT, CDR2 YYREEE, per germline (reference sequence). The CDR3 region has the DNA TGTGCCAGCAGCTCCTGGACTAGCGGGAGTTATGAGCAGTTCTTC. As protein: CASSSWTSGSYEQFF.